This passage covers 20 T cell receptor beta chains from one sample sequenced in a study of T cells in Graves' hyperthyroidism and ophthalmopathy. Amplification targeted TCR beta CDR3 regions from RNA transcripts. The HTBI primer set drove a first-round RT-PCR of the TCR CDR3. Using its own MiXCR run on the multiplex PCR reads, TCRdb lists one record per CDR3 protein. The sample has approximately 350,000 distinct CDR3 sequences; roughly 15% are singletons. Sequencing was carried out using blood. All receptors come from a woman aged 55-69 years with Graves' ophthalmopathy.

At least ten counts were recorded for this clonotype. This sequence joins TRBV6-1 and TRBJ2-7; TRBD2 agrees at 7 bases. This CDR3 spans 14 amino acids. V shed 1 base, J shed 2 bases, and the junction held 2 bases outside the gene matches. Germline-derived CDR1 and CDR2 are MNHNS and SASEGT. CDR3 bases: TGTGCCAGCAGTGAAGGGACTAGTACCTACGAGCAGTACTTC. This codes for CASSEGTSTYEQYF.

The chain carries TRBV2 and TRBJ2-7; maybe TRBD1 (6 bases). V was pared by 6 bases and J by 3 bases, with 15 bases between. CDR3 size: 14 residues. Germline V gives CDR1 SNHLY, CDR2 FYNNEI. The CDR3: CASRGADYYYEQYF. The CDR3 nucleotides read TGTGCCAGCAGGGGGGCAGATTATTACTACGAGCAGTACTTC. The complete variable domain, with remaining parts taken from reference TRBV2 and TRBJ2-7, reads EPEVTQTPSHQVTQMGQEVILRCVPISNHLYFYWYRQILGQKVEFLVSFYNNEISEKSEIFDDQFSVERPDGSNFTLKIRSTKLEDSAMYFCASRGADYYYEQYFGPGTRLTVT.

This chain links TRBV12-3 or TRBV12-4 with TRBJ2-1, with 10 nucleotides matching TRBD2. CDR3 length: 19 amino acids. The J segment lost 4 bases and the V segment lost 5 bases, leaving 17 bases of the junction unmatched. CDR3 bases: TGTGCCAGCAGTCCCCTCCCGGGACTAGCGACTTACGAATACAATGAGCAGTTCTTC. This codes for CASSPLPGLATYEYNEQFF.

The V call is TRBV29-1, the J call TRBJ2-7, with D maybe TRBD1 (6 bases). Germline V gene data show CDR1 as SQVTM and CDR2 as ANQGSEA. V was pared by 7 bases and J by 2 bases, with 27 bases between. This CDR3 has 17 amino acids. The CDR3 nucleotides read TGCAGCGCCGGGACACCCGGGCCGGCCTCACTGACCTACGAGCAGTACTTC. Amino acid sequence: CSAGTPGPASLTYEQYF.

This clonotype was detected ten times or more. V is TRBV28 and J is TRBJ1-1; D gene unclear. Germline-derived CDR1 and CDR2 are MDHEN and SYDVKM. There are 13 residues in the CDR3. V was shortened by 2 bases and J by 1 base, with 5 bases between the two germline ends. The CDR3 loop reads CASSLPRNTEAFF. Written as DNA, the CDR3 is TGTGCCAGCAGTTTACCCCGGAACACTGAAGCTTTCTTT.

The chain employs TRBV19 and TRBJ2-1; no reliable D call. Between the trimmed V and J ends, which lost 7 bases and 8 bases, there was a span of 3 bases. The length of the CDR3 is 9 residues. Germline values: CDR1 LNHDA, CDR2 SQIVND (reference sequence). CDR3 DNA: TGTGCCAGTAAGGATGAGCAGTTCTTC. Translating it yields CASKDEQFF.

The V call is TRBV7-3, the J call TRBJ2-5; a possible D gene is TRBD2 (5 bases). Trimming removed 4 bases from V and 7 bases from J, with 13 bases in between. The germline gives CDR1 SGHTA, CDR2 FQGTGA. The CDR3 totals 13 residues. CDR3: CASSSVSRGTQYF. CDR3 nucleotide sequence: TGTGCCAGCAGCTCAGTTAGCCGGGGGACCCAGTACTTC.

Ten or more counts support this clonotype. The chain has TRBV20-1 and TRBJ2-5; 8 bases are shared with TRBD2. V lost 0 bases, J lost 5 bases, and 8 bases stayed unmatched. Germline CDR1 reads DFQATT; CDR2 reads SNEGSKA (reference sequence). The CDR3 loop spans 15 amino acids. CDR3 coding DNA: TGCAGTGCTAGAGACAGCGGGAGAGGACGGGAGACCCAGTACTTC. Translating it yields CSARDSGRGRETQYF.

This clonotype showed up many times. The CDR3 DNA reads as TGTGCCAGCAGTTCGGATTTGGCAACTAATGAAAAACTGTTTTTT. Its protein is CASSSDLATNEKLFF. The chain couples TRBV12-3 or TRBV12-4 to TRBJ1-4; D is unclear. The CDR3 has 15 amino acids. The V end lost 4 bases, the J end lost 0 bases, and 9 bases lay between the germline ends.

Here the CDR3 DNA reads TGTGCCAGCTCACCTTTACCCGTCTACGAGCAGTACTTC. It yields the protein CASSPLPVYEQYF. This chain links TRBV18 with TRBJ2-7, with no clear D. This CDR3 has 13 amino acids. Germline CDR1 reads KGHSH; CDR2 reads LQKENI. V was clipped by 3 bases and J by 3 bases, with 9 bases between them.

This clonotype was recorded many times. The rearrangement links TRBV28 to TRBJ2-7; 16 bases align to TRBD2. This CDR3 is 18 amino acids long. Losses at the gene ends were 6 bases for V and 3 bases for J; bases not matched to a gene: 11. Germline CDR1 MDHEN, CDR2 SYDVKM. The CDR3: CASREQGLAGGPIYEQYF. The CDR3 DNA sequence: TGTGCCAGCAGGGAACAGGGACTAGCGGGAGGGCCCATCTACGAGCAGTACTTC.

At least ten counts were recorded for this clonotype. The chain couples TRBV20-1 to TRBJ2-1, with 8 bases fitting TRBD2. Germline V gives CDR1 DFQATT, CDR2 SNEGSKA (reference sequence). Unmatched junction bases numbered 14, after V lost 4 bases and J lost 6 bases. The CDR3 is 16 amino acids. The CDR3 sequence is CSATMRVAGPSNEQFF. CDR3 bases: TGCAGTGCTACCATGAGGGTAGCGGGACCCTCCAATGAGCAGTTCTTC.

V gene TRBV5-1 combines with J gene TRBJ1-4, with D perhaps matching TRBD1 (5 bases). V was shortened by 3 bases and J by 5 bases, with 8 bases between the two germline ends. CDR1 is SGHRS, CDR2 YFSETQ, per germline. The CDR3 is made up of 13 amino acids. This chain's CDR3 is CASSSDRNEKLFF. CDR3 DNA sequence: TGCGCCAGCAGCTCCGACAGAAATGAAAAACTGTTTTTT.

This clonotype was recorded many times. This chain links TRBV2 with TRBJ2-7; no definite D call. CDR1 SNHLY and CDR2 FYNNEI come from the germline V gene. CDR3 length: 11 residues. V lost 9 bases and J 2 bases, leaving 8 bases between the germline ends. The CDR3 is CASRNTYEQYF. The CDR3 DNA reads TGTGCCAGTAGAAACACCTACGAGCAGTACTTC.

The chain has TRBV19 and TRBJ1-1, with D unresolved. This CDR3 is 13 amino acids long. Germline V gives CDR1 LNHDA, CDR2 SQIVND (reference sequence). Trimming removed 4 bases from V and 1 base from J, with 7 bases in between. As DNA, the CDR3 is TGTGCCAGTAGTACCTACACGAACACTGAAGCTTTCTTT. It translates to CASSTYTNTEAFF.

This clonotype has a count of ten or more. The chain is built from TRBV7-2 and TRBJ2-1; 9 bases align to TRBD2. This CDR3 is 15 amino acids long. Per germline, CDR1 SGHTA and CDR2 FQGNSA. V trimming: 5 bases; J trimming: 7 bases; junction bases outside the gene matches: 9. CDR3 nucleotide sequence: TGTGCCAGCAGCCCGTCCTTGCGGGAGGGTAATGAGCAGTTCTTC. Encoded protein: CASSPSLREGNEQFF.

The chain couples TRBV5-1 to TRBJ2-6; the D is unclear. CDR1 SGHRS and CDR2 YFSETQ come from the germline V gene. This CDR3 contains 15 residues. The V end lost 0 bases, the J end lost 2 bases, and 6 bases lay between the germline ends. Here the CDR3 DNA reads TGCGCCAGCAGCTTGGACGCAGCTGGGGCCAACGTCCTGACTTTC. This codes for CASSLDAAGANVLTF.

This chain joins TRBV12-3 or TRBV12-4 and TRBJ2-3; 11 bases agree with TRBD2. The CDR3 is 16 amino acids. The J segment lost 5 bases and the V segment lost 4 bases, leaving 8 bases of the junction unmatched. The CDR3 DNA reads as TGTGCCAGCAGTTCCACTAGCGGGGGAAGGGGAGATACGCAGTATTTT. As protein: CASSSTSGGRGDTQYF.

This clonotype has just a few counts. The chain recombines TRBV19 with TRBJ2-7, with D uncertain. V was pared by 2 bases and J by 2 bases, with 10 bases between. This CDR3 comprises 14 residues. Germline-derived CDR1 and CDR2 are LNHDA and SQIVND (reference sequence). The CDR3 DNA reads as TGTGCCAGTAGTATAAGCCAGGCTGCCTACGAGCAGTACTTC. Protein sequence: CASSISQAAYEQYF. Looking up the rest from reference TRBV19 and TRBJ2-7 gives the full variable domain: DGGITQSPKYLFRKEGQNVTLSCEQNLNHDAMYWYRQDPGQGLRLIYYSQIVNDFQKGDIAEGYSVSREKKESFPLTVTSAQKNPTAFYLCASSISQAAYEQYFGPGTRLTVT.

This clonotype was counted at least ten times. The chain links TRBV10-3 to TRBJ2-7; D is uncertain. Trimming removed 3 bases from V and 1 base from J, with 10 bases in between. This CDR3 is 14 amino acids long. The germline V gene encodes CDR1 ENHRY and CDR2 SYGVKD. The CDR3 DNA follows: TGTGCCATCAGTGAAGGGCAGGCGTCCTACGAGCAGTACTTC. Translation: CAISEGQASYEQYF.